This TCR beta chain appears in the sequencing data of a study of T cells in Graves' hyperthyroidism and ophthalmopathy. Researchers amplified the TCR beta CDR3 regions from RNA transcripts. HTBI primers were the set used in a first-round RT-PCR of the TCR CDR3. MiXCR, run by TCRdb on the multiplex PCR reads, gives a single entry per CDR3 protein. Of under 450,000 distinct CDR3 sequences listed, 17% are singletons. This clonotype was seen at least ten times. Between the trimmed V and J ends, which lost 4 bases and 4 bases, there was a span of 17 bases. The CDR3 is 15 residues long. Germline values: CDR1 SQVTM, CDR2 ANQGSEA. Clinical symptoms, serum thyroxine and TRAb, thyroid ultrasound and orbital computed tomography were used for the diagnoses.

The sample taken for sequencing was blood. This receptor was obtained from a woman aged 25 to 39 with Graves' hyperthyroidism that later progressed to Graves' ophthalmopathy. The V and J genes are TRBV29-1 and TRBJ2-1, with D possibly called TRBD1 or TRBD2 (5 bases each). CDR3 DNA sequence: TGCAGCGTTGTGGTACGGGACCCGAAATACAATGAGCAGTTCTTC. Its protein product is CSVVVRDPKYNEQFF.